This entry lists 27 T cell receptor beta chains sequenced from one sample in a study of T cell clones after liver transplantation. Assay: immunoSEQ multiplex PCR; the TCRdb copy retains only in-frame clones and omits some. The data hold around 100,000 clones, with roughly four fifths observed a single time. The input for sequencing was CD4+ T cells from blood, taken approximately 4 years after liver transplant. Receptor source: a human patient who received a liver transplant. Some T cells may possibly be graft donor cells.

The CDR3 here is CASSLIGTGSQETQYF. The CDR3 DNA follows: TGTGCCAGCAGTTTAATCGGGACAGGGAGCCAAGAGACCCAGTACTTC. V is TRBV2 and J is TRBJ2-5, with 9 bases identical to TRBD1. In germline, CDR1 is SNHLY, CDR2 FYNNEI. V lost 5 bases and J lost 1; bases outside the gene matches: 8. This CDR3 comprises 16 residues.

The rearrangement uses TRBV10-1 and TRBJ2-1, with D unclear. Germline V lookup: CDR1 WNHNN, CDR2 SYGVQD (reference sequence). This CDR3 has 15 residues. V lost 3 bases, J lost 10 bases, and 19 bases lay in between. Written as DNA, the CDR3 is TGCGCCAGCAGTGATTCAGTGCGGCAGGTAGGGGAGCAGTTCTTC. Protein sequence: CASSDSVRQVGEQFF.

This chain links TRBV30 with TRBJ1-5, with D maybe TRBD1 (5 bases). This CDR3 is built from 15 residues. Trimming took off 2 bases at V and 0 bases at J, with 11 bases between the two ends. Germline V CDR1 and CDR2: GTSNPN, SVGIG (reference sequence). CDR3 in amino acids: CAWSRTGNSNQPQHF. The CDR3 DNA reads TGTGCCTGGAGTAGAACAGGTAATAGCAATCAGCCCCAGCATTTT.

The chain uses TRBV18 and TRBJ2-1, with no clear D. V lost 0 bases, J lost 8 bases, and 11 bases lay in between. The CDR3 is 14 amino acids. Looked up from germline, CDR1 is KGHSH and CDR2 is LQKENI. DNA of the CDR3: TGTGCCAGCTCACCACCGGCAGGAGTTGATGAGCAGTTCTTC. It is translated as CASSPPAGVDEQFF.

This chain joins TRBV7-2 and TRBJ1-6; no firm D call. The CDR3 totals 13 residues. Trimming stripped 0 bases from V and 9 bases from J, with 6 bases between. Germline assignment: CDR1 SGHTA and CDR2 FQGNSA. CDR3 in DNA: TGTGCCAGCAGCTTAGCTTTGGGTTCACCCCTCCACTTT. It specifies CASSLALGSPLHF.

This clone was counted once. This sample includes further DNA sequences coding for the same CDR3. The V gene is TRBV4-1, the J gene TRBJ1-6; 12 bases map to TRBD1. With 3 bases clipped from V and 5 bases from J, the junction kept 2 bases outside the gene matches. The CDR3 is 16 residues long. Germline CDR1 is MGHRA and CDR2 is YSYEKL. The CDR3 region is CASSQGQGANNSPLHF. The CDR3 region has the DNA TGCGCCAGCAGCCAGGGACAGGGGGCGAATAATTCACCCCTCCACTTT.

The rearrangement joins TRBV19 to TRBJ1-1; 8 positions match TRBD1. V lost 4 bases and J lost 4; bases outside the gene matches: 11. CDR3 length: 16 residues. The germline CDR1 and CDR2 sequences are LNHDA and SQIVND (reference sequence). CDR3 DNA sequence: TGTGCCAGTAGTACCGGACAGGGTTCGTTTGGCACTGAAGCTTTCTTT. Protein: CASSTGQGSFGTEAFF.

This clone was counted only a few times. The rearrangement uses TRBV7-8 and TRBJ1-6; no clear D. CDR1 and CDR2 from the germline V gene are SGHVS and FQNEAQ. Trimming removed 1 base at V and 13 bases at J, with 11 bases between. The CDR3 contains 13 residues. DNA of the CDR3: TGTGCCAGCAGCTTAGTCGACGGAGGTCCCCTCCACTTT. Translation: CASSLVDGGPLHF.

V and J are TRBV18 and TRBJ2-5, with 11 bases matching TRBD2. Germline assignment: CDR1 KGHSH and CDR2 LQKENI. With V trimmed by 1 base and J by 1 base, 5 bases remained unmatched. The CDR3 covers 17 residues. CDR3 coding DNA: TGTGCCAGCTCACCACGGTTAGCGGGAGGGCCCCAAGAGACCCAGTACTTC. Amino acid sequence: CASSPRLAGGPQETQYF. Full variable domain (outside the CDR3, taken from reference TRBV18 and TRBJ2-5): NAGVMQNPRHLVRRRGQEARLRCSPMKGHSHVYWYRQLPEEGLKFMVYLQKENIIDESGMPKERFSAEFPKEGPSILRIQQVVRGDSAAYFCASSPRLAGGPQETQYFGPGTRLLVL.

The gene calls are TRBV18 and TRBJ1-2; 12 bases are a match to TRBD1. CDR1 KGHSH and CDR2 LQKENI come from the germline V gene. V was pared by 3 bases and J by 6 bases, with 17 bases of the junction left unmatched. The CDR3 consists of 19 residues. DNA of the CDR3: TGTGCCAGCTCACCGTTACAATCAACCGGGACAGGGGGCATCCATGGCTACACCTTC. Its translation: CASSPLQSTGTGGIHGYTF.

The gene calls are TRBV18 and TRBJ2-1; 8 bases line up with TRBD2. Per the germline V gene, CDR1 is KGHSH and CDR2 is LQKENI. The length of the CDR3 is 15 residues. The J segment lost 8 bases and the V segment lost 4 bases, leaving 10 bases of the junction unmatched. CDR3 amino acids: CASSLRTSTGHEQFF. The CDR3 DNA is TGTGCCAGCTCACTACGGACTAGCACGGGCCATGAGCAGTTCTTC.

This clone was observed many times. This chain uses TRBV4-2 with TRBJ1-5; TRBD1 matches at 7 bases. Germline trimming cut 3 bases from V and 0 bases from J; bases unmatched to any gene: 5. The germline CDR1 and CDR2 sequences are LGHNA and YNFKEQ. The CDR3 length is 16 residues. The chain's CDR3 is CASSHGTADSNQPQHF. CDR3 coding DNA: TGTGCCAGCAGCCATGGGACAGCTGATAGCAATCAGCCCCAGCATTTT.

The gene calls are TRBV10-1 and TRBJ1-5; no definite D call. Germline V gene sequence: CDR1 WNHNN, CDR2 SYGVQD (reference sequence). V was trimmed by 4 bases and J by 2 bases, leaving 6 bases between them. CDR3 length: 13 residues. The CDR3 region has the DNA TGCGCCAGCAGTGCGGAGGGCAATCAGCCCCAGCATTTT. This sequence encodes CASSAEGNQPQHF.

The rearrangement links TRBV28 to TRBJ1-4; D is unresolved. CDR1 and CDR2 from the germline V gene are MDHEN and SYDVKM. Trimming shortened V by 7 bases and J by 2 bases, and 8 bases separated the two germline ends. The CDR3 is 13 residues long. Written as DNA, the CDR3 is TGTGCCAGCACTACCCCCACTAATGAAAAACTGTTTTTT. It specifies CASTTPTNEKLFF. Based on the CDR3 plus reference TRBV28 and TRBJ1-4, the full variable domain is DVKVTQSSRYLVKRTGEKVFLECVQDMDHENMFWYRQDPGLGLRLIYFSYDVKMKEKGDIPEGYSVSREKKERFSLILESASTNQTSMYLCASTTPTNEKLFFGSGTQLSVL.

This chain links TRBV7-8 with TRBJ2-7, with 12 bases fitting TRBD2. Germline loops: CDR1 SGHVS, CDR2 FQNEAQ. Losses at the gene ends were 2 bases for V and 3 bases for J; bases not matched to a gene: 2. The CDR3 consists of 15 residues. The DNA of the CDR3 is TGTGCCAGCAGCTTAACTAGCGGGGGGTTCTACGAGCAGTACTTC. This encodes CASSLTSGGFYEQYF.

This chain links TRBV4-1 with TRBJ1-5; the D gene is possibly TRBD1 (5 bases). There are 16 residues in the CDR3. CDR1 MGHRA and CDR2 YSYEKL come from the germline V gene. With 2 bases removed from V and 7 bases from J, the gap between germline ends came to 18 bases. The CDR3: CASSQTEGKAGQPQHF. The CDR3 nucleotides read TGCGCCAGCAGCCAAACAGAGGGGAAGGCAGGGCAGCCCCAGCATTTT.

In DNA, the CDR3 is TGCGCCAGCAGTTATAGCGGGGGGGCCGGCGAGCAGTACTTC. Translation: CASSYSGGAGEQYF. The genes are TRBV5-1 and TRBJ2-7, with 11 positions matching TRBD2. The junction had 7 bases not matched to a gene; V was cut back by 5 bases and J by 6 bases. Germline-derived CDR1 and CDR2 are SGHRS and YFSETQ. CDR3 length equals 14 residues.

This clone appeared a single time. The V gene is TRBV7-8, the J gene TRBJ2-2; D might be TRBD2 (5 bases). The germline CDR1 and CDR2 sequences are SGHVS and FQNEAQ. Trimming shortened V by 3 bases and J by 2 bases, and 10 bases separated the two germline ends. There are 15 residues in the CDR3. In DNA, the CDR3 is TGTGCCAGCAGCTTGGCGGGTCAAAACACCGGGGAGCTGTTTTTT. This codes for CASSLAGQNTGELFF.

The CDR3 region is CASSRETYEQYF. CDR3 DNA: TGTGCCAGCTCACGGGAAACCTACGAGCAGTACTTC. This chain joins TRBV18 and TRBJ2-7; unclear D gene. This CDR3 has 12 residues. V lost 4 bases, J lost 2 bases, and 6 bases lay in between. Per the germline V gene, CDR1 is KGHSH and CDR2 is LQKENI. The entire variable domain, with the rest obtained from reference TRBV18 and TRBJ2-7, is as follows: NAGVMQNPRHLVRRRGQEARLRCSPMKGHSHVYWYRQLPEEGLKFMVYLQKENIIDESGMPKERFSAEFPKEGPSILRIQQVVRGDSAAYFCASSRETYEQYFGPGTRLTVT.

V usage is TRBV5-1 and J usage is TRBJ2-3, with D perhaps matching TRBD1 (5 bases). V was cut by 2 bases and J by 1 base, with 11 bases left in between. Germline CDR1 SGHRS, CDR2 YFSETQ. The CDR3 has 15 amino acids. The chain's CDR3 is CASSFSLTGTDTQYF. The CDR3, as DNA: TGCGCCAGCAGCTTTTCCCTGACAGGCACAGATACGCAGTATTTT.

The chain combines TRBV4-1 with TRBJ2-7; D might be TRBD1 (6 bases). The CDR3 covers 16 residues. Germline CDR1 reads MGHRA; CDR2 reads YSYEKL. V lost 2 bases and J lost 2, with 16 bases in between. As DNA, the CDR3 is TGCGCCAGCAGCCAAACCCAGACAGGCAATACCTACGAGCAGTACTTC. It codes for CASSQTQTGNTYEQYF.

This clone was seen more than once but under ten times. This chain uses TRBV29-1 with TRBJ2-5; no firm D call. V was pared by 0 bases and J by 7 bases, with 12 bases between. The CDR3 runs 13 residues. Germline CDR1 is SQVTM and CDR2 is ANQGSEA. The DNA for the CDR3 is TGCAGCGTTGAAGAGGTTGGGGTGGGGACCCAGTACTTC. The encoded protein is CSVEEVGVGTQYF. Looking up the rest from reference TRBV29-1 and TRBJ2-5 gives the full variable domain: SAVISQKPSRDICQRGTSLTIQCQVDSQVTMMFWYRQQPGQSLTLIATANQGSEATYESGFVIDKFPISRPNLTFSTLTVSNMSPEDSSIYLCSVEEVGVGTQYFGPGTRLLVL.

The chain employs TRBV4-3 and TRBJ2-3; the D gene could be TRBD1 or TRBD2 (6 bases each). Germline V gives CDR1 LGHNA, CDR2 YSLEER. This CDR3 spans 16 amino acids. V was trimmed by 0 bases and J by 4 bases, leaving 14 bases between them. DNA of the CDR3: TGCGCCAGCAGCCAAGAGAGGGGGTGGGAGGCAGATACGCAGTATTTT. Translating gives CASSQERGWEADTQYF.

CDR3: CASSLVQASGQETQYF. For the CDR3, the DNA is TGCGCCAGCAGCTTGGTTCAAGCTAGCGGCCAAGAGACCCAGTACTTC. The chain couples TRBV5-1 to TRBJ2-5, with 7 nucleotides matching TRBD2. There are 16 residues in the CDR3. Trimming at V came to 0 bases and at J to 1 base, leaving 6 bases not matched to a gene. Germline CDR1 SGHRS, CDR2 YFSETQ.

This chain uses TRBV7-2 with TRBJ2-7; 7 nucleotides align to TRBD1. This CDR3 spans 14 amino acids. Trimming removed 3 bases from V and 4 bases from J; junction bases left unmatched: 6. Germline V gene lookup returns CDR1 SGHTA and CDR2 FQGNSA. The CDR3 nucleotides read TGTGCCAGCAGCTTTAGGCAGGGGGTTTACGAGCAGTACTTC. Amino acid sequence: CASSFRQGVYEQYF. Looking up the rest from reference TRBV7-2 and TRBJ2-7 gives the full variable domain: GAGVSQSPSNKVTEKGKDVELRCDPISGHTALYWYRQSLGQGLEFLIYFQGNSAPDKSGLPSDRFSAERTGGSVSTLTIQRTQQEDSAVYLCASSFRQGVYEQYFGPGTRLTVT.

The rearrangement uses TRBV19 and TRBJ2-2; D is ambiguous. The CDR3 is 15 residues long. The ends were cut back, 1 base at V and 2 bases at J, with 8 bases in the middle. Germline CDR1 LNHDA, CDR2 SQIVND (reference sequence). This CDR3 is CASSIGHRNTGELFF. The CDR3 DNA follows: TGTGCCAGTAGTATAGGACACCGAAACACCGGGGAGCTGTTTTTT.

This chain uses TRBV2 with TRBJ2-7, with TRBD2 identical over 7 bases. The CDR3 contains 12 residues. Germline V gene sequence: CDR1 SNHLY, CDR2 FYNNEI. Trimming removed 11 bases from V and 5 bases from J; junction bases left unmatched: 9. The CDR3 DNA reads as TGTGCCGGACGGGGGGATGGGGACGAGCAGTACTTC. Its protein is CAGRGDGDEQYF.